A single T cell receptor (beta chain) is shown here with its context. What it recognizes is unknown. TCRdb's table, derived via immunoSEQ multiplex PCR, lists solely in-frame clones and lacks some. The profile covers around 700,000 clones, with 55% to 75% appearing a single time and 1.8% taken by the ten largest. This sample is part of a study of shared clonotypes between healthy human individuals. Study-level results: Sampling included only blood; tissue repertoires likely differ.

Deletions cut 1 base from V and 4 bases from J, with 14 bases between. The CDR3 has 16 amino acids. Germline assignment: CDR1 MNHEY and CDR2 SMNVEV (reference sequence). The chain uses TRBV27 and TRBJ2-1; no definite D call. Source material: memory CD4+ T cells sorted from blood. Stated subset: CD45RA-negative fraction. This clonotype originated in a woman aged 25 to 45 in good health. CDR3 protein: CASSLYGSLAYNEQFF. CDR3 nucleotides: TGTGCCAGCAGTTTATACGGTAGCTTGGCGTACAATGAGCAGTTCTTC.